A selection of T cell receptor beta chains follows, all from one sample in a study of blood T cell repertoires in COVID-19. Assay used: immunoSEQ multiplex PCR; TCRdb lists only in-frame clones, some missing. The top ten hold 0.55% to 0.75% of the sample, which has over 200,000 clones, about 88% seen once. Input material: peripheral blood. These receptors were obtained from a man aged 40-49 years with acute or convalescent COVID-19. The CDR3 runs from the conserved cysteine through the conserved F or W. D genes are given only for firm matches. Size values are once, few and many counts, or a class for expanded clones, and some rows have none.

TRBJ2-5	-	-	TRBV24-1	TGTGCCACCAGTGACTCCCGTAGCGTTCCAGAGACCCAGTACTTC	CATSDSRSVPETQYF
TRBJ1-4	many	TRBD1	TRBV7-9	TGTGCCAGCAGTCGAACAGGGGACGAAAAACTGTTTTTT	CASSRTGDEKLFF
TRBJ2-2	-	-	TRBV29-1	TGCAGCGTTGTCGCGGGGTGGAACACCGGGGAGCTGTTTTTT	CSVVAGWNTGELFF
TRBJ2-3	few	TRBD1	TRBV6-6	TGTGCCAGCCAGGGGGCGTCCACAGATACGCAGTATTTT	CASQGASTDTQYF
TRBJ2-2	-	TRBD1	TRBV7-9	TGTGCCAGCAGCCCTATCCGACAGGGGCGTGCCGGGGAGCTGTTTTTT	CASSPIRQGRAGELFF
TRBJ2-3	-	-	TRBV19	TGTGCCAGTAGTACCGGGGGTATGTGGACCACAGATACGCAGTATTTT	CASSTGGMWTTDTQYF
TRBJ2-7	once	TRBD2	TRBV3-1/TRBV3-2	TGTGCCAGCAGCCAAGAAGGGCCAGCGGGGGAGCAGTACTTC	CASSQEGPAGEQYF
TRBJ2-5	-	TRBD2	TRBV6-5	TGTGCCAGCAACCCTTGGGGGGGGAAAGAGACCCAGTACTTC	CASNPWGGKETQYF
TRBJ2-7	-	-	TRBV6-6	TGTGCCAGCGGTGGGAGAACCTACGAGCAGTACTTC	CASGGRTYEQYF
TRBJ2-1	-	-	TRBV25-1	TGTGCCAGCAGTGAAAGCCCTAGTAAACCCTACAATGAGCAGTTCTTC	CASSESPSKPYNEQFF
TRBJ2-1	-	TRBD2	TRBV7-2	TGTGCCAGCAGCCGCGGGGGGCCTCGCTACAATGAGCAGTTCTTC	CASSRGGPRYNEQFF
TRBJ1-4	-	TRBD1	TRBV5-5	TGTGCCAGCAGCTTCCTTCAGGGGGGTAGTGAAAAACTGTTTTTT	CASSFLQGGSEKLFF
TRBJ2-7	-	-	TRBV7-3	TGTGCCAGCAGCTTACTGGGGAGCTCCTACGAGCAGTACTTC	CASSLLGSSYEQYF
TRBJ2-3	-	TRBD1	TRBV7-8	TGTGCCAGCAGCTGGGGGGGACAGGGTACGCAGTATTTT	CASSWGGQGTQYF
TRBJ2-3	-	TRBD1	TRBV5-1	TGCGCCAGCAGTCTCCGTGACAGGGACAATTTAGATACGCAGTATTTT	CASSLRDRDNLDTQYF
TRBJ1-1	-	-	TRBV30	TGTGCCTGGAGTGCAAAGACAAACACTGAAGCTTTCTTT	CAWSAKTNTEAFF
TRBJ2-1	-	TRBD2	TRBV7-3	TGTGCCAGCAGCTTAGCCGGGACTAGCGGGAGGGCCCTATACAATGAGCAGTTCTTC	CASSLAGTSGRALYNEQFF
TRBJ2-7	-	TRBD2	TRBV6-5	TGTGCCGGCAACGCGGGGGGGTCCTACGAGCAGTACTTC	CAGNAGGSYEQYF
TRBJ2-7	-	-	TRBV6-1	TGTGCCAGCAGTGAAGGGGTTCGGGGTGCCGAGCAGTACTTC	CASSEGVRGAEQYF
TRBJ1-4	-	-	TRBV30	TGTGCCTGGAGTGGCTTGGGGCCCGCAACTAATGAAAAACTGTTTTTT	CAWSGLGPATNEKLFF
TRBJ2-7	-	TRBD2	TRBV7-8	TGTGCCAGCAGCTCCATTGGAGGGAGGGACGAGCAGTACTTC	CASSSIGGRDEQYF
TRBJ2-7	once	-	TRBV21-1	TGTGCCAGCAATAGCCCGCGGGGCTACGAGCAGTACTTC	CASNSPRGYEQYF
TRBJ1-5	-	-	TRBV30	TGTGCCTGGAGTGTAGAGGGTGGTCAGCCCCAGCATTTT	CAWSVEGGQPQHF
TRBJ2-7	-	-	TRBV5-4	TGTGCCAGCAGCCGCGGGCTGGACGGCTCCTACGAGCAGTACTTC	CASSRGLDGSYEQYF
TRBJ1-5	-	-	TRBV7-2	TGTGCCAGCAGCTTAGAACCGGGCAATCAGCCCCAGCATTTT	CASSLEPGNQPQHF
TRBJ2-3	-	TRBD1	TRBV18	TGTGCCAGCTCACCAGATAGGGACAGGCTCACGGATACGCAGTATTTT	CASSPDRDRLTDTQYF
TRBJ1-1	-	-	TRBV5-1	TGCGCCAGCAGCTTGGGCGGGGGCACCCCTGAAGCTTTCTTT	CASSLGGGTPEAFF
TRBJ1-1	-	-	TRBV6-2/TRBV6-3	TGTGCCAGCAGTTACCTCGGGGGTTTGGGGATTGAAGCTTTCTTT	CASSYLGGLGIEAFF
TRBJ1-6	-	-	TRBV7-2	TGTGCCAGCAGCTTAAACAGGGTCAATTCACCCCTCCACTTT	CASSLNRVNSPLHF
TRBJ2-7	-	-	TRBV7-9	TGTGCCAGCGGAACCCAGGGCCGTGGGACCTACGAGCAGTACTTC	CASGTQGRGTYEQYF
TRBJ2-3	-	-	TRBV27	TGTGCCAGCAGTGCATTTAGCGGCGCGGCCGATACGCAGTATTTT	CASSAFSGAADTQYF
TRBJ1-2	-	TRBD1	TRBV27	TGTGCCAGCAGGCAGGACAGGGGAGGTTATGGCTACACCTTC	CASRQDRGGYGYTF
TRBJ2-1	-	TRBD2	TRBV30	TGTGCCTGGAGTGCCATTAGACTAGCGGGGCACAATGAGCAGTTCTTC	CAWSAIRLAGHNEQFF
TRBJ1-6	-	-	TRBV19	TGTGCCAGTAGTCCCCGGGTGAGCTCCTATAATTCACCCCTCCACTTT	CASSPRVSSYNSPLHF
TRBJ2-7	-	TRBD2	TRBV6-5	TGTGCCACGGGGGAGCCGGGACTAACCTACGAGCAGTACTTC	CATGEPGLTYEQYF
TRBJ1-2	-	-	TRBV11-1	TGTGCCAGCAGCCCTGACAACGGCGCCGATGGCTACACCTTC	CASSPDNGADGYTF
TRBJ2-1	-	TRBD2	TRBV4-1	TGCGCCAGCAGCCAAGAGATTAGCGGGGGCCGGGATGAGCAGTTCTTC	CASSQEISGGRDEQFF
TRBJ2-2	-	-	TRBV6-5	TGTGCCAGCAGTTACTATCTAGTCGGGAGGGAGCTGTTTTTT	CASSYYLVGRELFF
TRBJ2-2	-	-	TRBV5-1	TGCGCCAGCAGCTTGGTAGTTGACAGGTCCGGGGAGCTGTTTTTT	CASSLVVDRSGELFF
TRBJ1-3	-	-	TRBV11-2	TGTGCCAGCAGCTTCCCTTCCCGCGAAAACACCATATATTTT	CASSFPSRENTIYF
TRBJ2-7	-	-	TRBV7-2	TGTGCCAGCAGCAAAACCGGGTTCTCCTACGAGCAGTACTTC	CASSKTGFSYEQYF